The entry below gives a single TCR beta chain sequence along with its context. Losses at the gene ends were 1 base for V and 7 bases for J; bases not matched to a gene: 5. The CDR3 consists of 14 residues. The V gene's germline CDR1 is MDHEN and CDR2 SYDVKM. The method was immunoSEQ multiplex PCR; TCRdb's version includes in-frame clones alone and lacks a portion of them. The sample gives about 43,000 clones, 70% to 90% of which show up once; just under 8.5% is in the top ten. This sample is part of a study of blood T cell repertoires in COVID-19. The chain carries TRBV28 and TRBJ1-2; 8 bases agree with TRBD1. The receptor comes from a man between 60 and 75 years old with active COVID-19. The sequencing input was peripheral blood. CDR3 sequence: CASSLSAGGVGYTF. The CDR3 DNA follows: TGTGCCAGCAGTTTATCAGCAGGGGGCGTTGGCTACACCTTC.